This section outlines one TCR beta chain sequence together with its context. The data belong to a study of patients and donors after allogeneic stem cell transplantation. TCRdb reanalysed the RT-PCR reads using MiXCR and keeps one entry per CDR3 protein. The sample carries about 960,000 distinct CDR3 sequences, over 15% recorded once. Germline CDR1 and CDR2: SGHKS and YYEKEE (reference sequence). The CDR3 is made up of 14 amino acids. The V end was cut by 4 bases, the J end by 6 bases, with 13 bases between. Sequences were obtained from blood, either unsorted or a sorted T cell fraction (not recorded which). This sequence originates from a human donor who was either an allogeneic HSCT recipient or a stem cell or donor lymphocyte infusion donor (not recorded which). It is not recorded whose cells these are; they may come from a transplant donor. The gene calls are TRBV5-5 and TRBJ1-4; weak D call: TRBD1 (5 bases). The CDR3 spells CASSLRDGYEKLFF. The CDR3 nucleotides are TGTGCCAGCAGCCTCCGGGACGGTTATGAAAAACTGTTTTTT.